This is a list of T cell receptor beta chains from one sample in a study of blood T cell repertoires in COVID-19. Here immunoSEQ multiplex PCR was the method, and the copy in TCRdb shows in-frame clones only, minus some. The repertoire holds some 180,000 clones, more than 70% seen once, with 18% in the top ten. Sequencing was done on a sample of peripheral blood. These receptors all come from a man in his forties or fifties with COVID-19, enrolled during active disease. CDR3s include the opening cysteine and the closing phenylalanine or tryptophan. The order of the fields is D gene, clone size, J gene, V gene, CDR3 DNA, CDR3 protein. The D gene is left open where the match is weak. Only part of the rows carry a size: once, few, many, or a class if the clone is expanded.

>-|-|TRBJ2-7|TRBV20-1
TGCAGTGCTAGTACTTTGAGACAAGCAAACTACGAGCAGTACTTC
CSASTLRQANYEQYF
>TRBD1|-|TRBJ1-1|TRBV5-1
TGCGCCAGCAGCTTGGTTTCGGGGACAGGGTCAGACACTGAAGCTTTCTTT
CASSLVSGTGSDTEAFF
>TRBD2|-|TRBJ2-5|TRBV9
TGTGCCAGCAGCGTTAGCGGGGGGGCGAGAGAGACCCAGTACTTC
CASSVSGGARETQYF
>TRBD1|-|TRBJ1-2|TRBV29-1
TGCAGCGCCGGGGCGGGACAGGACTATGGCTACACCTTC
CSAGAGQDYGYTF
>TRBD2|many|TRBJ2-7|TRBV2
TGTGCCAGCAGTGAGGGGGAGGGAACGGAGCAGTACTTC
CASSEGEGTEQYF
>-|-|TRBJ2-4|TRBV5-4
TGTGCCAGCAGCGGGGTGCCGGACAGTAAAAACATTCAGTACTTC
CASSGVPDSKNIQYF
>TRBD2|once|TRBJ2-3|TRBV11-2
TGTGCCAGCAGCTTAGTCCTAGCGGGGGCTTCGGATACGCAGTATTTT
CASSLVLAGASDTQYF
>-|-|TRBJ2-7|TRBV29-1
TGCAGCGTTCGATCGGGGTTCGGGGCGGGGGAGCAGTACTTC
CSVRSGFGAGEQYF
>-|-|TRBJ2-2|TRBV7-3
TGTGCCAGCAGCTTAAATCCGGGGACGAACACCGGGGAGCTGTTTTTT
CASSLNPGTNTGELFF
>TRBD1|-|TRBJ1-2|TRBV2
TGTGCCAGCAGGGGAAGGGACAGCGAAAACTATGGCTACACCTTC
CASRGRDSENYGYTF
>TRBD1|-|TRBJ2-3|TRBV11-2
TGTGCCAGCAGCTTTGGGACAGGGGCGACAGATACGCAGTATTTT
CASSFGTGATDTQYF
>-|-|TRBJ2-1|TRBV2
TGTGCCAGCAAACCGAATACCGGGTCTTACAATGAGCAGTTCTTC
CASKPNTGSYNEQFF
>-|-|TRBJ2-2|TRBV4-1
TGCGCCAGCAGCCAAGAGACAGCCGGGGAGCTGTTTTTT
CASSQETAGELFF
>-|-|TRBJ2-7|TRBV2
TGTGCCAGCAGTCCGGGATCACAAAACGTATACGAGCAGTACTTC
CASSPGSQNVYEQYF
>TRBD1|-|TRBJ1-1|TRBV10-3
TGTGCCATCAGAGACAGGGTGAACACTGAAGCTTTCTTT
CAIRDRVNTEAFF
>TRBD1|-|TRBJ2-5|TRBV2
TGTGCCAGCAGTGGGACAGGGTTTGGGGAGACCCAGTACTTC
CASSGTGFGETQYF
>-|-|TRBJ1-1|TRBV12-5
TGTGCTAGTGGTTTGTTTGGGAGCACTGAAGCTTTCTTT
CASGLFGSTEAFF
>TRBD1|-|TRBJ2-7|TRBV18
TGTGCCAGCTCAAGGGACAGCAGCTCCTACGAGCAGTACTTC
CASSRDSSSYEQYF
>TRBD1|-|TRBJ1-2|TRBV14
TGTGCCAGCAGCCAAGACCAGGGGGTGGACTATGGCTACACCTTC
CASSQDQGVDYGYTF
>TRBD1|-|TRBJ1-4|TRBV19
TGTGCCAGTAGTGGAGGACAGGCAACCGCAACTAATGAAAAACTGTTTTTT
CASSGGQATATNEKLFF
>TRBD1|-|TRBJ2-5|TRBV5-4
TGTGCCAGCAGCTTGGATGGCAGGGGGCCACCAGAGACCCAGTACTTC
CASSLDGRGPPETQYF
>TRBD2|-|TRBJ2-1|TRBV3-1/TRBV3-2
TGTGCCAGCAGCCCCCTAGCGGAGAGGTACAATGAGCAGTTCTTC
CASSPLAERYNEQFF
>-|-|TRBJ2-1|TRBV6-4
TGTGCCAGCAGTGTCGAGGACAGAGACAATGAGCAGTTCTTC
CASSVEDRDNEQFF
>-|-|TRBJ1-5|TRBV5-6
TGTGCCAGCAGCTCTGGGGTTAGGGGTCAGCCCCAGCATTTT
CASSSGVRGQPQHF
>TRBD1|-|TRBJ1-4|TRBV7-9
TGTGCCAGCAGCTTCGACAGGGGGCATGAAAAACTGTTTTTT
CASSFDRGHEKLFF
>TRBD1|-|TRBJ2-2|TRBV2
TGTGCCACAGGACAGGAGAACACCGGGGAGCTGTTTTTT
CATGQENTGELFF